This T cell receptor (beta chain) was documented in a study of blood T cell repertoires in COVID-19. Study details: Italy, Spain and the United States were the sources of the convalescent and acute COVID-19 samples. PBMCs, B-cell-depleted T cells, or T cells were the source of the cDNA or gDNA that made up the material.

V was clipped by 5 bases and J by 0 bases; unmatched bases: 12. The CDR3 contains 18 residues. CDR1 and CDR2 from the germline V gene are PRHDT and FYEKMQ (reference sequence). Authors' processing steps: Estimates of nucleated cell counts were drawn from the amplification of reference gene primers. Measured with immunoSEQ multiplex PCR; TCRdb has only the in-frame clones, and not every one. That table furnishes V, J and clone size, whereas the DNA furnished D and trimming. The sample consists of under 300,000 clones, around 90% of them appearing once. This TCR was recovered from a man in his forties or fifties with acute or convalescent COVID-19. The chain employs TRBV13 and TRBJ2-2; 7 bases match TRBD1. Material: peripheral blood. The CDR3 protein is CASSPYRTGSANTGELFF. CDR3 in DNA: TGTGCCAGCAGCCCATACCGGACAGGCTCAGCGAACACCGGGGAGCTGTTTTTT.